This T cell receptor beta chain emerged from a study of blood T cells in healthy people across ages. Study at large: About one barcoded beta molecule per two T cells was the capture yield of template switching.

In its sample, this clonotype was seen a few times. Every sample had a minimum of 6.5 million PBMCs isolated. For the second PCR, which ran for roughly 7 to 11 cycles, a sample-barcoded 5' primer and a J-beta primer mix were used. The template-switch adaptor, which had 12 random nucleotides, put a tag on each cDNA molecule. TCRdb re-derived calls from the 5' RACE reads in MiXCR, one entry per CDR3 protein. The sample lists about 640,000 distinct CDR3 sequences; roughly 58% were seen once. CDR3 length: 13 amino acids. The V and J ends lost 3 bases and 2 bases respectively, with 7 bases between them. The sequence was obtained from a man aged 60-69 years in good health. Sequencing was carried out using blood. The rearrangement uses TRBV12-3 or TRBV12-4 and TRBJ1-2, with unresolved D. CDR3 DNA sequence: TGTGCCAGCAGTTTCCCGGTGAACTATGGCTACACCTTC. This gives the protein CASSFPVNYGYTF.